The TCR beta chain described here comes from a study of control samples from healthy donors and cancer patients (dated by TCRdb to 2020 to 2022). Concerning this clone itself: This receptor's antigen is unknown. No quality values exist for individual bases; no much larger clone is one base distant.

The library was generated by the immunoSEQ multiplex PCR assay. TCRdb obtained this table from immuneACCESS and retained in-frame rearrangements with V and J assigned. These tables miss some clones; where compared with another copy, unresolved V genes account for less than half of the shortfall, and the remainder is unexplained. The sample records over 85,000 clones, roughly 84% of which are singletons. The ten largest clones represent roughly 39% of the sample. The V and J ends are trimmed by 0 bases and 10 bases, leaving 12 bases between them. Via the germline V gene, CDR1 is SGHDN and CDR2 FVKESK. The CDR3 runs 13 amino acids, cysteine and phenylalanine included. Of the read, only the CDR3 DNA is kept; its 39 bases are in frame from base 1.

The receptor was isolated from a man in his 70s with lung cancer. The sequence joins TRBV14 to TRBJ1-2, with the D gene not clear enough to name. Sequencing used PBMCs. CDR3 sequence: CASSQDIRGAYTF. The DNA sequence is given as TGTGCCAGCAGCCAAGATATCCGGGGAGCCTACACCTTC.